The 7 T cell receptor beta chains below come from one sample, sequenced in a study of cytomegalovirus exposure and HLA in healthy donors. A multiplex PCR was run with 60 Vbeta primers and 13 Jbeta primers. Clones were read by immunoSEQ multiplex PCR, and TCRdb kept only the in-frame ones, dropping some. This sample has some 200,000 clones, with around 89% found just once. The sequenced sample consisted of PBMCs. Receptors originate from a young woman in good health and CMV-seronegative.

The chain has TRBV6-5 and TRBJ1-2, with D tentatively TRBD1 (6 bases). Germline lookup yields CDR1 MNHEY and CDR2 SVGAGI. This CDR3 contains 13 residues. The V gene lost 5 bases and the J gene lost 8 bases, with 15 bases spanning the gap. CDR3 in amino acids: CASSMGGGRGYTF. CDR3 DNA sequence: TGTGCCAGCAGTATGGGGGGGGGCAGGGGCTACACCTTC.

The rearrangement joins TRBV4-3 to TRBJ1-2, with D tentatively TRBD1 (5 bases). CDR3 length: 16 amino acids. Germline CDR1 LGHNA, CDR2 YSLEER. V lost 1 base, J lost 0 bases, and 12 bases lay in between. CDR3 loop: CASSQVRGSANYGYTF. CDR3 in DNA: TGCGCCAGCAGCCAAGTGCGGGGCTCAGCTAACTATGGCTACACCTTC.

V gene TRBV18 combines with J gene TRBJ2-7, with 8 bases aligning to TRBD2. CDR3 length: 17 residues. CDR1 and CDR2 from the germline V gene are KGHSH and LQKENI. V lost 3 bases and J lost 3; bases outside the gene matches: 13. The CDR3, as DNA: TGTGCCAGCTCACCGCGCGAGGGTAGGACTAGCTACTACGAGCAGTACTTC. Protein: CASSPREGRTSYYEQYF.

The V call is TRBV7-9, the J call TRBJ2-3; 11 bases map to TRBD2. V lost 5 bases and J lost 4; bases outside the gene matches: 5. Germline CDR1 reads SEHNR; CDR2 reads FQNEAQ (reference sequence). There are 15 residues in the CDR3. The CDR3 region is CASSQLAGVADTQYF. Written as DNA, the CDR3 is TGTGCCAGCAGCCAACTAGCGGGGGTAGCAGATACGCAGTATTTT.

V is TRBV5-1 and J is TRBJ2-3; 8 bases are a match to TRBD2. From germline, CDR1 is SGHRS and CDR2 YFSETQ. This CDR3 region has 13 residues. Trimming removed 4 bases from V and 9 bases from J; junction bases left unmatched: 7. Written as DNA, the CDR3 is TGCGCCAGCAGCCCCTGGACTAGCTCCACGCAGTATTTT. It specifies CASSPWTSSTQYF.

CDR3 bases: TGTGCCAGCAGCCGACTAGCGGGAGAGTCTGGGGCCAACGTCCTGACTTTC. It is translated as CASSRLAGESGANVLTF. V gene TRBV14 combines with J gene TRBJ2-6, with TRBD2 matching over 12 bases. Germline lookup yields CDR1 SGHDN and CDR2 FVKESK. V trimming: 4 bases; J trimming: 1 base; junction bases outside the gene matches: 2. The CDR3 consists of 17 residues.

V and J are TRBV5-8 and TRBJ1-6; TRBD1 aligns across 7 bases. CDR1 is SGHTS, CDR2 YDEGEE, per germline. The length of the CDR3 is 15 residues. Trimming took 4 bases from V and 7 from J; bases not matched to a gene: 8. CDR3 nucleotide sequence: TGTGCCAGCAGCGTTGGGACAGTAGGGAATTCACCCCTCCACTTT. Its translation is CASSVGTVGNSPLHF.